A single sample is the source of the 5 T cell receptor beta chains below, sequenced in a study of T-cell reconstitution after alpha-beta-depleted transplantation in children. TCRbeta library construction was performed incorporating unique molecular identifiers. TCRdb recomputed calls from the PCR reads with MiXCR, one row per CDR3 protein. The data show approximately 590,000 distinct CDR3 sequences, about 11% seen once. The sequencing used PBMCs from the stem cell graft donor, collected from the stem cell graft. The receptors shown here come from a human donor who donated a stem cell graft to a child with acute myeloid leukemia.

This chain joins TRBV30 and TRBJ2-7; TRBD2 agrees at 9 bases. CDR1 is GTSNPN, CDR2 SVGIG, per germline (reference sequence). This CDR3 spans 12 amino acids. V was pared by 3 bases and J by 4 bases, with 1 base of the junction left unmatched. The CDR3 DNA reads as TGTGCCTGGAGCCTAGCGGGATACGAGCAGTACTTC. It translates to CAWSLAGYEQYF.

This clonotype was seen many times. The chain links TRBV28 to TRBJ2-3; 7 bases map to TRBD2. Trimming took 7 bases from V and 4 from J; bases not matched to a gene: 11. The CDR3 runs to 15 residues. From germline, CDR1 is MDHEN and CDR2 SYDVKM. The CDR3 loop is CASTGLAVGADTQYF. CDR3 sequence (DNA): TGTGCCAGCACCGGCCTAGCGGTTGGCGCAGATACGCAGTATTTT.

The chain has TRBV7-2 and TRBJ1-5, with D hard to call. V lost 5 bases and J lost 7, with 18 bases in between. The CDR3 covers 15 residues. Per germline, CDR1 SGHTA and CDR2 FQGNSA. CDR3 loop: CASSPKHAGGQPQHF. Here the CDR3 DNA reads TGTGCCAGCAGCCCAAAACACGCGGGAGGGCAGCCCCAGCATTTT.

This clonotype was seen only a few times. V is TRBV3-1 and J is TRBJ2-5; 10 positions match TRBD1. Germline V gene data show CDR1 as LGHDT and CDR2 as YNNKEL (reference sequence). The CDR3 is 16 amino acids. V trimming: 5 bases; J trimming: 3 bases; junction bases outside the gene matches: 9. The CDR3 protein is CASSNRDRGLKETQYF. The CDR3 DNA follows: TGTGCCAGCAGCAACCGGGACAGGGGTCTAAAAGAGACCCAGTACTTC.

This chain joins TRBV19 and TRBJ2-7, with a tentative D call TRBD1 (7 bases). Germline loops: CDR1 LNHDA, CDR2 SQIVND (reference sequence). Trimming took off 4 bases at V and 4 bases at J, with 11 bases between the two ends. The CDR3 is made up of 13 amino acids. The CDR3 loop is CASSNRGGYEQYF. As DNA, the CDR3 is TGTGCCAGTAGTAACAGGGGAGGTTACGAGCAGTACTTC.